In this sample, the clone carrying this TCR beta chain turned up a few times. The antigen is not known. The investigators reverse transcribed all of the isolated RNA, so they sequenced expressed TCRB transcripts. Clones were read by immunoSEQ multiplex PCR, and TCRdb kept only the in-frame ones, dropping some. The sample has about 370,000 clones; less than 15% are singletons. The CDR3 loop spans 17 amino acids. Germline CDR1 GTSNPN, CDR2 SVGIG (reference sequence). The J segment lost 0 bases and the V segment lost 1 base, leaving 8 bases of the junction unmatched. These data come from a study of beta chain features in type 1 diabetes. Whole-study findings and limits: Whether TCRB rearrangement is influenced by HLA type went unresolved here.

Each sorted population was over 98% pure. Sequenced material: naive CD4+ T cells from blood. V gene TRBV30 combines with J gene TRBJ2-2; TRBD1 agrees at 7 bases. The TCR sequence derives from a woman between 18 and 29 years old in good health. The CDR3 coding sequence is TGTGCCTGGAGTGCCAAACAGGGGCGCCCGAACACCGGGGAGCTGTTTTTT. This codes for CAWSAKQGRPNTGELFF. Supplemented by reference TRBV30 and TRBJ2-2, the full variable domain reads SQTIHQWPATLVQPVGSPLSLECTVEGTSNPNLYWYRQAAGRGLQLLFYSVGIGQISSEVPQNLSASRPQDRQFILSSKKLLLSDSGFYLCAWSAKQGRPNTGELFFGEGSRLTVL.